Presented here are 19 T cell receptor beta chains from one specimen sequenced in a study of CD8 T cells in Susac syndrome. Roughly 0.45 to 1 ug RNA was reverse transcribed with random hexamers. From the immunoSEQ multiplex PCR reads, TCRdb called clonotypes with MiXCR, one entry per CDR3 protein. The data hold 300,000 to 350,000 distinct CDR3 sequences, with about 90% observed a single time. The sample comprised CD4+ T cells from PBMCs. Receptors were obtained from a human donor with multiple sclerosis.

The rearrangement links TRBV4-3 to TRBJ1-1; D call uncertain. In germline, CDR1 is LGHNA, CDR2 YSLEER. Trimming shortened V by 3 bases and J by 0 bases, and 14 bases separated the two germline ends. The CDR3 sequence is 16 residues long. The CDR3 reads CASSQIYDDLNTEAFF. The CDR3 nucleotides read TGCGCCAGCAGCCAGATTTATGACGACCTGAACACTGAAGCTTTCTTT.

The V gene is TRBV6-9, the J gene TRBJ1-5, with D possibly being TRBD1 (5 bases). V was shortened by 1 base and J by 3 bases, with 10 bases between the two germline ends. The CDR3 has 15 residues. Per the germline V gene, CDR1 is MNHGY and CDR2 is SVAAGI. The CDR3 nucleotides are TGTGCCAGCAGTTATTGTCGGGGACCCAATCAGCCCCAGCATTTT. It encodes CASSYCRGPNQPQHF.

The CDR3 nucleotides are TGCGCCAGCAGCCAAGATGCGGGACAGATCAATCAGCCCCAGCATTTT. Translated, it gives CASSQDAGQINQPQHF. The chain is built from TRBV4-3 and TRBJ1-5; 7 bases align to TRBD1. CDR3 length: 16 residues. V shed 0 bases, J shed 3 bases, and the junction held 5 bases outside the gene matches. Looked up from germline, CDR1 is LGHNA and CDR2 is YSLEER.

The genes are TRBV2 and TRBJ1-5; D is possibly TRBD1 (5 bases). The CDR3 has 16 residues. Germline CDR1 reads SNHLY; CDR2 reads FYNNEI. V lost 3 bases and J lost 5, with 17 bases in between. CDR3 sequence reads: CASSEIGARADQPQHF. The DNA of the CDR3 is TGTGCCAGCAGTGAGATCGGTGCCAGGGCGGATCAGCCCCAGCATTTT.

This clonotype was recorded only once. The chain recombines TRBV29-1 with TRBJ1-2; D is possibly TRBD1 (5 bases). Between the trimmed V and J ends, which lost 7 bases and 12 bases, there was a span of 18 bases. This CDR3 comprises 11 residues. The germline V gene encodes CDR1 SQVTM and CDR2 ANQGSEA. This CDR3 is CSEQTGELDTF. CDR3 bases: TGCAGCGAACAAACGGGGGAACTTGACACCTTC.

This clonotype was recorded only once. The chain is built from TRBV23-1 and TRBJ2-7; D is possibly TRBD1 (5 bases). TRBV23-1 is treated as an ORF (open reading frame) with a function not yet certain. V was trimmed by 2 bases and J by 3 bases, leaving 29 bases between them. The CDR3 sequence is 20 residues long. CDR3 in DNA: TGCGCCAGCAGTCAACCCCTGATAGGGGCCATTTCCCTTACCTACTACGAGCAGTACTTC. It is translated as CASSQPLIGAISLTYYEQYF.

This sequence joins TRBV4-1 and TRBJ1-5; a possible D gene is TRBD1 (5 bases). The CDR3 contains 16 residues. From germline, CDR1 is MGHRA and CDR2 YSYEKL. Deletions cut 5 bases from V and 1 base from J, with 15 bases between. The CDR3 DNA is TGCGCCAGCAGCGCCCACAAGGGGTCCAGCAATCAGCCCCAGCATTTT. It translates to CASSAHKGSSNQPQHF.

V usage is TRBV29-1 and J usage is TRBJ1-2, with 7 bases matching TRBD1. This CDR3 is built from 13 residues. Germline loops: CDR1 SQVTM, CDR2 ANQGSEA. Trimming cost V 4 bases and J 8 bases; bases outside gene matches: 10. In DNA, the CDR3 is TGCAGCGTTGGAAATCGGGACAGTGGCGGCTACACCTTC. Translated: CSVGNRDSGGYTF.

This chain uses TRBV5-1 with TRBJ2-4, with D possibly matching TRBD1 (6 bases). The CDR3 contains 14 residues. Germline V gives CDR1 SGHRS, CDR2 YFSETQ. V was pared by 3 bases and J by 3 bases, with 10 bases between. The CDR3 bases are TGCGCCAGCAGCTCACAGGGAGACAAAAACATTCAGTACTTC. It translates to CASSSQGDKNIQYF.

The chain uses TRBV10-3 and TRBJ2-7; tentatively, D is TRBD1 or TRBD2 (5 bases each). With 7 bases removed from V and 2 bases from J, the gap between germline ends came to 15 bases. Germline V CDR1 and CDR2: ENHRY, SYGVKD. This CDR3 comprises 14 residues. The CDR3 is CAIKSLSGPYEQYF. DNA of the CDR3: TGTGCCATCAAATCCTTGTCGGGACCCTACGAGCAGTACTTC.

The chain has TRBV18 and TRBJ1-1, with a tentative D call TRBD1 (6 bases). Between the trimmed V and J ends, which lost 3 bases and 4 bases, there was a span of 15 bases. The CDR3 is made up of 15 amino acids. CDR1 is KGHSH and CDR2 is LQKENI in the germline V gene. The CDR3: CASSPTGNIATEAFF. CDR3 DNA sequence: TGTGCCAGCTCACCTACAGGGAATATTGCCACTGAAGCTTTCTTT.

The chain has TRBV12-3 or TRBV12-4 and TRBJ2-3; 11 bases are a match to TRBD2. This CDR3 is 16 amino acids long. V gave up 3 bases and J gave up 3 bases; unmatched junction bases: 5. CDR3 loop: CASSFLAGGLTDTQYF. The CDR3 DNA reads as TGTGCCAGCAGTTTCCTAGCGGGGGGCTTAACAGATACGCAGTATTTT.

The chain employs TRBV29-1 and TRBJ2-3; maybe TRBD1 (6 bases). Germline CDR1 is SQVTM and CDR2 is ANQGSEA. V was pared by 7 bases and J by 0 bases, with 11 bases between. The CDR3 consists of 13 residues. This CDR3 is CSARDTSTDTQYF. The CDR3 nucleotides read TGCAGCGCCCGGGACACCAGCACAGATACGCAGTATTTT.

This chain uses TRBV6-2 or TRBV6-3 with TRBJ2-4; 9 bases are shared with TRBD1. The CDR3 runs 14 residues. V lost 5 bases to trimming and J lost 8 bases; unmatched junction nucleotides: 7. Germline V gives CDR1 MNHEY, CDR2 SVGEGT. CDR3 loop: CASSRTGVGDIQYF. CDR3 sequence (DNA): TGTGCCAGCAGTCGGACAGGGGTTGGAGACATTCAGTACTTC.

The J gene is TRBJ2-5, the V gene TRBV4-1, with TRBD2 matching 9 bases. V lost 2 bases and J lost 4; bases outside the gene matches: 8. Germline V lookup: CDR1 MGHRA, CDR2 YSYEKL. There are 16 residues in the CDR3. The CDR3 loop reads CASSQPFAGGGETQYF. As DNA, the CDR3 is TGCGCCAGCAGCCAACCCTTCGCGGGAGGGGGAGAGACCCAGTACTTC.

The chain joins TRBV12-5 to TRBJ2-5; 8 nucleotides align to TRBD1. The germline gives CDR1 LGHNT, CDR2 FRNRAP. This CDR3 contains 14 residues. V shed 7 bases and J 5 bases; nucleotides not matched to a gene: 9. CDR3 sequence: CASVPGTGGETQYF. Here the CDR3 DNA reads TGTGCTAGTGTCCCCGGGACAGGTGGTGAGACCCAGTACTTC. Filled out from reference TRBV12-5 and TRBJ2-5, the complete variable domain reads DARVTQTPRHKVTEMGQEVTMRCQPILGHNTVFWYRQTMMQGLELLAYFRNRAPLDDSGMPKDRFSAEMPDATLATLKIQPSEPRDSAVYFCASVPGTGGETQYFGPGTRLLVL.

The chain joins TRBV29-1 to TRBJ2-2, with TRBD2 matching over 9 bases. The CDR3 extends over 18 amino acids. Germline loops: CDR1 SQVTM, CDR2 ANQGSEA. Unmatched junction bases numbered 16, after V lost 4 bases and J lost 4 bases. The DNA of the CDR3 is TGCAGCGTTGCCCGCGAAAGACAGGGACTAGCAGTCACCGGGGAGCTGTTTTTT. Amino acids: CSVARERQGLAVTGELFF.

The CDR3: CASSPGGGDRTYEQYF. The CDR3 nucleotides read TGTGCCAGCAGCCCCGGAGGGGGGGATAGAACCTACGAGCAGTACTTC. The chain links TRBV5-4 to TRBJ2-7; a possible D gene is TRBD2 (7 bases). V lost 4 bases and J lost 2, with 19 bases in between. The CDR3 extends over 16 amino acids. Germline V lookup: CDR1 SGHNT, CDR2 YYREEE (reference sequence).

The gene calls are TRBV10-3 and TRBJ2-1; D call uncertain. This CDR3 comprises 12 residues. The germline V gene has CDR1 ENHRY and CDR2 SYGVKD. Trimming stripped 11 bases from V and 2 bases from J, with 10 bases between. The CDR3 loop reads CAVRNAYNEQFF. CDR3 bases: TGTGCCGTACGCAATGCCTACAATGAGCAGTTCTTC.